The rows below give T cell receptor beta chains drawn from one sample of a study of T-cell reconstitution after alpha-beta-depleted transplantation in children. TCRdb analysed the PCR reads with MiXCR anew, one entry per CDR3 protein. The sample consists of over 150,000 distinct CDR3 sequences, approximately 15% of them appearing once. The specimen comprised PBMCs from the stem cell graft donor, sampled from the stem cell graft. These receptor sequences come from a human donor who donated a stem cell graft to a child with acute lymphoblastic leukemia. CDR3s include the opening cysteine and the closing phenylalanine or tryptophan. D genes are given only for firm matches. The listing skips clone size in some rows; elsewhere it reads once, few, many or a size class.

d_gene	v_gene	abundance	j_gene	CDR3nt	CDR3aa
TRBD1	TRBV5-1	NA	TRBJ1-1	TGCGCCAGCAGCTTGGGGTCAGGGGGGGCCACTGAAGCTTTCTTT	CASSLGSGGATEAFF
TRBD1	TRBV6-1	few	TRBJ1-1	TGTGCCAGCAGGGCGGACAGGGGGCAAGGGAGCACTGAAGCTTTCTTT	CASRADRGQGSTEAFF
NA	TRBV27	NA	TRBJ2-5	TGTGCCAGCAGTTTAGGTTGGCGGGGAAGAGAGACCCAGTACTTC	CASSLGWRGRETQYF
NA	TRBV5-1	many	TRBJ2-4	TGCGCCAGCAGCTTGGCCGATCCAGAGGACATTCAGTACTTC	CASSLADPEDIQYF
TRBD2	TRBV7-9	NA	TRBJ2-7	TGTGCCAGCAGCTTAGCGGGCACTAGCGGCCTCTCCTACGAGCAGTACTTC	CASSLAGTSGLSYEQYF
NA	TRBV5-1	many	TRBJ1-1	TGCGCCAGCAGCATGGGGGGGAGCTGGACTGAAGCTTTCTTT	CASSMGGSWTEAFF
TRBD1	TRBV25-1	many	TRBJ1-4	TGTGCCAGCGGAACAGGGGGCTTTGAAGAAAAACTGTTTTTT	CASGTGGFEEKLFF
TRBD1	TRBV20-1	few	TRBJ2-7	TGCAGTGCCAAAGACAGGGGTTGGGGATACGAGCAGTACTTC	CSAKDRGWGYEQYF
NA	TRBV7-2	many	TRBJ1-2	TGTGCCAGCAGCATAGGGATAGGACTCGGGGGTGGCTACACCTTC	CASSIGIGLGGGYTF
TRBD2	TRBV5-1	many	TRBJ2-1	TGCGCCAGCCAACTTCCGGGAGGGCACAATGAGCAGTTCTTC	CASQLPGGHNEQFF
TRBD2	TRBV5-1	many	TRBJ2-1	TGCGCCAGCAGCTTGCCGGGACTAGCGGCAAATGAGCAGTTCTTC	CASSLPGLAANEQFF
NA	TRBV5-1	few	TRBJ1-1	TGCGCCAGCAGCTTGGGAGTGAACATAAACACTGAAGCTTTCTTT	CASSLGVNINTEAFF
NA	TRBV27	NA	TRBJ2-7	TGTGCCAGCAGTTCAACACCCGGGACCCCATGGGGGAGCGAGCAGTACTTC	CASSSTPGTPWGSEQYF
TRBD2	TRBV29-1	many	TRBJ2-7	TGCAGCGGTGGGAGTGCGGGAGGCTCCTACGAGCAGTACTTC	CSGGSAGGSYEQYF
TRBD2	TRBV9	many	TRBJ2-1	TGTGCCAGCAGCGTAGGAGTAGCGGGAGGCAATGAGCAGTTCTTC	CASSVGVAGGNEQFF
NA	TRBV3-1	many	TRBJ2-2	TGTGCCAGCAGCCAAGTATACAGGCCCGGGGAGCTGTTTTTT	CASSQVYRPGELFF
NA	TRBV6-1	many	TRBJ2-7	TGTGCCAGCAGTGCGGTAGGGGGTATCTACGAGCAGTACTTC	CASSAVGGIYEQYF
TRBD1	TRBV28	many	TRBJ1-6	TGTGCCAGCAGTTTAACACACAGGGGTTCACCCCTCCACTTT	CASSLTHRGSPLHF
TRBD2	TRBV29-1	few	TRBJ2-4	TGCAGCGTGATGGGAAGCGGGAACTTAGCCAAAAACATTCAGTACTTC	CSVMGSGNLAKNIQYF
TRBD1	TRBV12-3/TRBV12-4	many	TRBJ2-2	TGTGCCAGCAGTTTCCGGACAGGGAACACCGGGGAGCTGTTTTTT	CASSFRTGNTGELFF
NA	TRBV20-1	many	TRBJ2-7	TGCAGTGCTAGAGATCAGAGCGACGAGCAGTACTTC	CSARDQSDEQYF
NA	TRBV25-1	many	TRBJ2-7	TGTGCCAGCAGTAAGGCCGGGAGTGAGTCCTACGAGCAGTACTTC	CASSKAGSESYEQYF
NA	TRBV5-1	few	TRBJ2-7	TGCGCCAGCAGCTTGTATCAGGTATCCTACGAGCAGTACTTC	CASSLYQVSYEQYF
NA	TRBV5-1	many	TRBJ2-1	TGCGCCAGCAGCTTGGGAGTAGGGCTTTACAATGAGCAGTTCTTC	CASSLGVGLYNEQFF
NA	TRBV29-1	many	TRBJ2-2	TGCAGCGTTGAAGAAGGAGGATATGCCGGGGAGCTGTTTTTT	CSVEEGGYAGELFF
NA	TRBV18	NA	TRBJ2-2	TGTGCCAGATCACCACCTTCGGGCGGGGACACCGGGGAGCTGTTTTTT	CARSPPSGGDTGELFF
TRBD1	TRBV5-1	NA	TRBJ2-6	TGCGCCAGCAGCTCTTCATCAACAGGGGGCGTGGGGGCCAACGTCCTGACTTTC	CASSSSSTGGVGANVLTF
TRBD2	TRBV7-9	many	TRBJ2-7	TGTGCCAGCAGCGCAGGACTAGATTCCCACGAGCAGTACTTC	CASSAGLDSHEQYF
NA	TRBV20-1	many	TRBJ2-7	TGCAGTGCTAGAGTTCAGGGTCCCGATGGGGAGCAGTACTTC	CSARVQGPDGEQYF